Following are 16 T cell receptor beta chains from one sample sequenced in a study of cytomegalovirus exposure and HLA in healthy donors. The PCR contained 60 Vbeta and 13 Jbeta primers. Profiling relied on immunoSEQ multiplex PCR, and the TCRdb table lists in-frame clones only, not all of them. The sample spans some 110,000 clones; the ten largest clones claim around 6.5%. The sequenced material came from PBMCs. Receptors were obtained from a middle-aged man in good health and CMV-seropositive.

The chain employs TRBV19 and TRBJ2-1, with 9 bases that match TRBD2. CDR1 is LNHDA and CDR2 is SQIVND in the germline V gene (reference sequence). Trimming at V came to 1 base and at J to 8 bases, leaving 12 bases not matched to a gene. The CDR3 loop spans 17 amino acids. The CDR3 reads CASSIGLAASMGYEQFF. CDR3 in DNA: TGTGCCAGTAGTATAGGACTAGCGGCCAGTATGGGGTATGAGCAGTTCTTC.

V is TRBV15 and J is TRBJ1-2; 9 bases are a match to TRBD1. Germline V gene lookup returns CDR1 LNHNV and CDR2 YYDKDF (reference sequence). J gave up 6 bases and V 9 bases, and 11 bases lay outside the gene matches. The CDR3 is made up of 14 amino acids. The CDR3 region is CATADFDRGNGYTF. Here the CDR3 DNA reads TGTGCCACTGCCGACTTCGACAGGGGGAATGGCTACACCTTC.

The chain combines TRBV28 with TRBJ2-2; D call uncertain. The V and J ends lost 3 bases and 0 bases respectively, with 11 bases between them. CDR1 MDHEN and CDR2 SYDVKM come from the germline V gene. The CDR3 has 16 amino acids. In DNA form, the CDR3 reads TGTGCCAGCAGTTTCCCCCAAACGGCGAACACCGGGGAGCTGTTTTTT. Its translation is CASSFPQTANTGELFF.

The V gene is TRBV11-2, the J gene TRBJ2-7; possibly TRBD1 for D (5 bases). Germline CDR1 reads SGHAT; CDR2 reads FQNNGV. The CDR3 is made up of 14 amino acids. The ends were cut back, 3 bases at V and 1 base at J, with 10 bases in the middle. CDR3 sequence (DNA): TGTGCCAGCAGCTTCTCCCGACAGTCCTACGAGCAGTACTTC. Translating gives CASSFSRQSYEQYF.

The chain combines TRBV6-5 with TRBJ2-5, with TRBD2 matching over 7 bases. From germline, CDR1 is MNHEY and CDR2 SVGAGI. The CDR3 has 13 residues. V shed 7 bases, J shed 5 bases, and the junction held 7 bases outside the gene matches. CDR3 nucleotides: TGTGCCAGCACGGGCGGGAGTTTGGAGACCCAGTACTTC. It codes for CASTGGSLETQYF.

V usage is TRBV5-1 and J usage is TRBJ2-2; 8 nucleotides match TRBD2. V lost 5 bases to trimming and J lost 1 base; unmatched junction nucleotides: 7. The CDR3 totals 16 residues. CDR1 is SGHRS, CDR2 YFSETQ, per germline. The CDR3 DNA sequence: TGCGCCAGCAGGCTGGGTCTAGCGGGGAACACCGGGGAGCTGTTTTTT. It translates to CASRLGLAGNTGELFF.

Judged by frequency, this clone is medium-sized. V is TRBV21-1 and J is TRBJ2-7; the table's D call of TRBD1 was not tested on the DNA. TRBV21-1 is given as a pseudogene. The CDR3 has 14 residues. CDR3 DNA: TGTGCCAGCAGACTCTGGGCCAGCAGCAACGAGCAGTACTTC. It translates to CASRLWASSNEQYF.

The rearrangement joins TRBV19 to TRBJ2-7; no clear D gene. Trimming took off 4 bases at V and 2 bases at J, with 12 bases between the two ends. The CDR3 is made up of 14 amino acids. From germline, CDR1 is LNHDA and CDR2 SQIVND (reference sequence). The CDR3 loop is CASSNPGETYEQYF. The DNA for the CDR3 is TGTGCCAGTAGTAACCCGGGTGAAACCTACGAGCAGTACTTC.

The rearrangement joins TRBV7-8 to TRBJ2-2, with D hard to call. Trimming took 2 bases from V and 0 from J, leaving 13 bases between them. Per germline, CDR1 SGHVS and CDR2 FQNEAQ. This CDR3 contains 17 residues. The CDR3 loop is CASSLNSGRPNTGELFF. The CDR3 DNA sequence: TGTGCCAGCAGCTTAAATTCAGGTCGGCCGAACACCGGGGAGCTGTTTTTT.

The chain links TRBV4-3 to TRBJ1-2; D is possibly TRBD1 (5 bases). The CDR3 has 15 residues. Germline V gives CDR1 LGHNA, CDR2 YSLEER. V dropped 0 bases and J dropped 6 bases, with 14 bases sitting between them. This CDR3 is CASSQDSGMRNGYTF. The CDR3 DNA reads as TGCGCCAGCAGCCAAGATTCAGGGATGCGGAATGGCTACACCTTC.

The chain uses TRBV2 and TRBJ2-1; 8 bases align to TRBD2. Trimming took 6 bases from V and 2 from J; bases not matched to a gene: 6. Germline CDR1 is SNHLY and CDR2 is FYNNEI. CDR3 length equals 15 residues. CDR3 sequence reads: CASRGLAETYNEQFF. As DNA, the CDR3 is TGTGCCAGCAGAGGACTAGCAGAAACCTACAATGAGCAGTTCTTC.

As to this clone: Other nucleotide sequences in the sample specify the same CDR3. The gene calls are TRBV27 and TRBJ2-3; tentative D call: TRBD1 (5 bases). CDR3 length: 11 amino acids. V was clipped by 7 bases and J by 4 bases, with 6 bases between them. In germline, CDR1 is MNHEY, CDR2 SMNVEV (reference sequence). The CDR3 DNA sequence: TGTGCCAGCACCAGGGCAGATACGCAGTATTTT. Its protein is CASTRADTQYF.

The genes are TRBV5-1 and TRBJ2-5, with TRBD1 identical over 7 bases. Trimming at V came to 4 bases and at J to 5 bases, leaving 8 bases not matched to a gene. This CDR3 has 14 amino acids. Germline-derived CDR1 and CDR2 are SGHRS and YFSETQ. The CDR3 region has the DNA TGCGCCAGCAGCCCCCAGGGGGTACGGGAGACCCAGTACTTC. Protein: CASSPQGVRETQYF.

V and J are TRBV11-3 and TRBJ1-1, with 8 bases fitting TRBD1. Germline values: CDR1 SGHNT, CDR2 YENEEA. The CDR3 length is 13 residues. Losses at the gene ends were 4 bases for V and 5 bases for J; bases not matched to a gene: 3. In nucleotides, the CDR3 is TGTGCCAGCAGCTCCCGGACAGGGACTGAAGCTTTCTTT. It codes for CASSSRTGTEAFF.

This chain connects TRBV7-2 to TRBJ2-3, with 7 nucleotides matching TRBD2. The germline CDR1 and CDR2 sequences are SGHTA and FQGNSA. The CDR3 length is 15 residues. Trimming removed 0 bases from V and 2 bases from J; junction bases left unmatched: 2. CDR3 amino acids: CASSLAGGATDTQYF. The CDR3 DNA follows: TGTGCCAGCAGCTTAGCGGGAGGGGCCACAGATACGCAGTATTTT.

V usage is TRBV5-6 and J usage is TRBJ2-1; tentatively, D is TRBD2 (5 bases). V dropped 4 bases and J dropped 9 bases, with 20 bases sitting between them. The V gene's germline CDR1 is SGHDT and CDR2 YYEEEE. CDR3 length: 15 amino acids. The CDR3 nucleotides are TGTGCCAGCAGCCCGCGCGGGCACCCTTCCACTGAGCAGTTCTTC. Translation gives CASSPRGHPSTEQFF.